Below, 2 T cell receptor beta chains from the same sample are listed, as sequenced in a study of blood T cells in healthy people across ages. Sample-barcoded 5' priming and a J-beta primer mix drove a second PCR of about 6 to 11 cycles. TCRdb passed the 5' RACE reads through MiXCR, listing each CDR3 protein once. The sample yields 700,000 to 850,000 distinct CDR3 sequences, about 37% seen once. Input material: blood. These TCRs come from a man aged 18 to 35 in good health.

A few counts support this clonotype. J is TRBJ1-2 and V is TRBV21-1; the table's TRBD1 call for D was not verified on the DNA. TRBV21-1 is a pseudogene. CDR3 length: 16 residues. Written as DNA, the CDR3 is TGTGCCAGCAGCTTCGCTTACAGGCCTATTAACTATGGCTACACCTTC. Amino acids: CASSFAYRPINYGYTF.

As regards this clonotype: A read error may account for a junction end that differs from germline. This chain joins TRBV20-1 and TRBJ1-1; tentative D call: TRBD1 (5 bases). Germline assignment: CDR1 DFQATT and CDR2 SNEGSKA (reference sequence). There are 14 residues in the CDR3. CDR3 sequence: CGAPYGTDDTEAFF. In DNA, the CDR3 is TGCGGTGCGCCTTACGGGACGGACGACACTGAAGCTTTCTTT.